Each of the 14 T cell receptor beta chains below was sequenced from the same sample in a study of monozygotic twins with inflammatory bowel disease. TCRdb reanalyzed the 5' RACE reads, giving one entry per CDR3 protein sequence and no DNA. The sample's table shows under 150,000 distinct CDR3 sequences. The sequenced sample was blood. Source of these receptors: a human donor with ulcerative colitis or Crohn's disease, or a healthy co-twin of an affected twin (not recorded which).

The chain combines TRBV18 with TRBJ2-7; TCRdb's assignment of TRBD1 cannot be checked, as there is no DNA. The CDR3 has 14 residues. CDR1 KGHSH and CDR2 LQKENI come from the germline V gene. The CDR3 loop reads CASSSRQGADEQYF.

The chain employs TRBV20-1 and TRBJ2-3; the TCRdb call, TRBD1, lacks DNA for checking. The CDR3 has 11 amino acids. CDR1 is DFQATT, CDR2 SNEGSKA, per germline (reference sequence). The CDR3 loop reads CSASPGPTQYF.

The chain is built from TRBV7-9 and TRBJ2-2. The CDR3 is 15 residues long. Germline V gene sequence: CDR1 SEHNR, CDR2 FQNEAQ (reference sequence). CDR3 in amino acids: CASSWKTQNTGELFF.

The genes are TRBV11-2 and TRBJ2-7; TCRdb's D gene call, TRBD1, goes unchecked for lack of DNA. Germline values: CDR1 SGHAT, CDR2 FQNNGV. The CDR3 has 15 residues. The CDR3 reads CASTLSTGGGYEQYF.

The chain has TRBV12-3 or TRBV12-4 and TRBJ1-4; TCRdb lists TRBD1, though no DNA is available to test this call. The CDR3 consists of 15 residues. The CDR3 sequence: CASSEPGQGIQKLFF.

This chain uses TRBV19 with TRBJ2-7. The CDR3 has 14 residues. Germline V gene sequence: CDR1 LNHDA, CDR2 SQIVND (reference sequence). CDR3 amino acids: CASREAGSSYEQYF.

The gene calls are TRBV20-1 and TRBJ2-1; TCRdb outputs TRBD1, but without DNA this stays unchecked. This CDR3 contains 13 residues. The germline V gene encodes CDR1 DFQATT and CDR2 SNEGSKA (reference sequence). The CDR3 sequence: CTPSKQGYNEQFF.

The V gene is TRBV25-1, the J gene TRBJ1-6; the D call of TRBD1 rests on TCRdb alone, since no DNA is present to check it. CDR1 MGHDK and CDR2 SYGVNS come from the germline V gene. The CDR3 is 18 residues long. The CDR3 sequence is CASSEFGDRGSYNSPLHF.

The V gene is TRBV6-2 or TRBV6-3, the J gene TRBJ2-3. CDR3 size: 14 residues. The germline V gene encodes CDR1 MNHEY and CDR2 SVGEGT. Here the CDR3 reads CASSYRVYTDTQYF.

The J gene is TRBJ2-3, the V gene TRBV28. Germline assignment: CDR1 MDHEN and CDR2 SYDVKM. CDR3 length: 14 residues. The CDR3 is CASSFIASGATQYF.

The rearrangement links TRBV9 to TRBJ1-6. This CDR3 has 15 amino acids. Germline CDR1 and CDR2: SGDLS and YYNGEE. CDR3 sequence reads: CASSVFSSSDSPLHF.

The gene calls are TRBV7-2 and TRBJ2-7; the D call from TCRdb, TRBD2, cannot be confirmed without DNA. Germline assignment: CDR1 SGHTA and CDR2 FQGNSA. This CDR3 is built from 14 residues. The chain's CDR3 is CASSLGRRVSEQYF.

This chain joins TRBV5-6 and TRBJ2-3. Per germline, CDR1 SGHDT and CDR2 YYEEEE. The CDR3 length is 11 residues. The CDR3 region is CASSRLDTQYF.

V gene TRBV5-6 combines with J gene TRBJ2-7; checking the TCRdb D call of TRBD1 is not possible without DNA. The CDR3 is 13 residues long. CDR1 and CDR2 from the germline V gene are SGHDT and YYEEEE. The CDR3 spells CASSRGGYYEQYF. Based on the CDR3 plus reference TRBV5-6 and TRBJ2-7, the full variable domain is DAGVTQSPTHLIKTRGQQVTLRCSPKSGHDTVSWYQQALGQGPQFIFQYYEEEERQRGNFPDRFSGHQFPNYSSELNVNALLLGDSALYLCASSRGGYYEQYFGPGTRLTVT.